This T cell receptor (beta chain) originates from a study of tissue T cells after allogeneic stem cell transplantation. At the level of the study: Several lines of graft-versus-host disease therapy were given to all patients, all with gastrointestinal involvement.

V shed 2 bases and J shed 8 bases, with 5 bases lying between them. The germline V gene has CDR1 SGHRS and CDR2 YFSETQ. CDR3 length: 12 amino acids. Survey-depth TCRbeta CDR3 sequencing reported V/J genes and productive frequencies. The data were produced by immunoSEQ multiplex PCR, yet TCRdb's version contains in-frame clones alone and is incomplete. The data hold about 5,700 clones, with 75% to 85% observed a single time. The rearrangement joins TRBV5-1 to TRBJ1-6; D ambiguous. The sample in question was blood, obtained before transplantation. The clonotype comes from a man between 35 and 75 years old who later had graft-versus-host disease after an allogeneic stem cell transplant. CDR3 in DNA: TGCGCCAGCAGCTTCCAAGATTCACCCCTCCACTTT. It is translated as CASSFQDSPLHF.